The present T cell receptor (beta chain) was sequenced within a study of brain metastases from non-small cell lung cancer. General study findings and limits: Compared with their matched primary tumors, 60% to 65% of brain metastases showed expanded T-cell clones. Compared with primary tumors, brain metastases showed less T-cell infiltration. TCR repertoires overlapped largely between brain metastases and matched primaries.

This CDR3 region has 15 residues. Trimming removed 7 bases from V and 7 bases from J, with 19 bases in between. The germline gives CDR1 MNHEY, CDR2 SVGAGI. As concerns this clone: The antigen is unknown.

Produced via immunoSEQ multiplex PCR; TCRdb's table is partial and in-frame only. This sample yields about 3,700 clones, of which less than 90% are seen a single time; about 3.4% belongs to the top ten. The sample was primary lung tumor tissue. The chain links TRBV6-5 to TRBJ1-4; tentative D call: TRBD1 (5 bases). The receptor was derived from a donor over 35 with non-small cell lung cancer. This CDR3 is CASKYGKGRGEKLFF. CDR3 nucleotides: TGTGCCAGCAAATACGGGAAGGGAAGGGGTGAAAAACTGTTTTTT.